Listed below are T cell receptor beta chains from one sample, sequenced in a study of CD8 T cells in Susac syndrome. MiXCR, applied by TCRdb to the immunoSEQ multiplex PCR reads, yields one record per CDR3 protein. The repertoire holds over 200,000 distinct CDR3 sequences, with approximately 95% as singletons. The sequenced sample consisted of CD4+ T cells from PBMCs. These receptor sequences come from a human donor with multiple sclerosis. Each CDR3 is given with its conserved first and last residue. The D gene is left open where the match is weak. Part of the rows lack a size; the others show once, few, many or a class for expanded clones.

TRBV3-1	TRBD2	TRBJ2-1	-	15	TGTGCCAGCAGCCCCGGGAGGGGTGGCTACAATGAGCAGTTCTTC	CASSPGRGGYNEQFF
TRBV27	-	TRBJ1-4	-	15	TGTGCCAGCAGTCCACTGACAGGATATAATGAAAAACTGTTTTTT	CASSPLTGYNEKLFF
TRBV5-1	-	TRBJ2-3	-	15	TGCGCCAGCAGCTTGGCCTCCAAAAGCACAGATACGCAGTATTTT	CASSLASKSTDTQYF
TRBV20-1	TRBD2	TRBJ2-1	-	14	TGCAGTGCAATAGGGACCGGGGGGTCCAATGAGCAGTTCTTC	CSAIGTGGSNEQFF
TRBV7-9	-	TRBJ2-3	-	13	TGTGCAGAGGGGGGTCCTAGCACAGATACGCAGTATTTT	CAEGGPSTDTQYF
TRBV12-5	-	TRBJ2-5	-	11	TGTGCTAGTGGTCATAGGGAGACCCAGTACTTC	CASGHRETQYF
TRBV4-1	-	TRBJ2-3	-	16	TGCGCCAGCAGCCAAGAGGCCCCAATCGGCACAGATACGCAGTATTTT	CASSQEAPIGTDTQYF
TRBV12-3/TRBV12-4	TRBD1	TRBJ2-2	-	15	TGTGCCAGCAGGCGTACAGGGGTCTCATCCGGGGAGCTGTTTTTT	CASRRTGVSSGELFF
TRBV29-1	-	TRBJ1-2	-	13	TGCAGCGTTGGTAGTCCGCCTAACTATGGCTACACCTTC	CSVGSPPNYGYTF
TRBV20-1	-	TRBJ2-7	-	13	TGCAGTGCTAGAGGGGATGTCTTCTACGAGCAGTACTTC	CSARGDVFYEQYF
TRBV6-5	-	TRBJ2-7	-	11	TGTGCCAGCACTCATAATAGTCAGCAGTACTTC	CASTHNSQQYF
TRBV14	-	TRBJ2-1	-	16	TGTGCCAGCAGCCGCATATCGAGCCAGGGGCAGGCTGAGCAGTTCTTC	CASSRISSQGQAEQFF
TRBV20-1	-	TRBJ2-5	-	14	TGCAGTGCGCCTCCCCGGGGGCCCCAAGAGACCCAGTACTTC	CSAPPRGPQETQYF
TRBV30	-	TRBJ2-1	-	15	TGTGCCTGGAGTGTACTCCTTCCGGGGTTGGATGAGCAGTTCTTC	CAWSVLLPGLDEQFF
TRBV7-9	TRBD1	TRBJ1-1	-	15	TGTGCCAGCAGCGCAGGGACAGGCATTAACACTGAAGCTTTCTTT	CASSAGTGINTEAFF
TRBV29-1	-	TRBJ2-6	-	15	TGCAGCGTTGAAAACGGGGGCTCTGGGGCCAACGTCCTGACTTTC	CSVENGGSGANVLTF
TRBV27	-	TRBJ1-6	-	14	TGTGCCAGCCGGGACGGCTCCTATAATTCACCCCTCCACTTT	CASRDGSYNSPLHF
TRBV20-1	TRBD1	TRBJ1-2	-	14	TGCAGTGCTAAAGTCCCCGGGACAGGGGCGGGCTACACCTTC	CSAKVPGTGAGYTF
TRBV2	-	TRBJ1-2	-	13	TGTGCCAGCAGTGAACCACAGCCCGGGGGCTACACCTTC	CASSEPQPGGYTF
TRBV24-1	TRBD1	TRBJ2-2	-	16	TGTGCCACCAGTGGAACCGGGACAGAGAACACCGGGGAGCTGTTTTTT	CATSGTGTENTGELFF
TRBV30	-	TRBJ1-3	-	13	TGTGCCTGGAGTCTTGGAGGGTGGGACACCATATATTTT	CAWSLGGWDTIYF
TRBV5-1	TRBD2	TRBJ2-5	-	16	TGCGCCAGCAGCCCGGAGACTAGCGGGGGCGGGGAGACCCAGTACTTC	CASSPETSGGGETQYF
TRBV5-1	-	TRBJ2-7	-	14	TGCGCCAGCAGCTTTGGTCCACAGGGTAGAGTGCGGTACTTC	CASSFGPQGRVRYF
TRBV12-3/TRBV12-4	-	TRBJ1-5	-	15	TGTGCCAGCAGTCATCGTCGGAGAGGAGGTGAGCCCCAGCATTTT	CASSHRRRGGEPQHF
TRBV4-1	-	TRBJ2-3	-	17	TGCGCCAGCAGCCAAGTGCGGCAGGGGCGCTTCCCAGATACGCAGTATTTT	CASSQVRQGRFPDTQYF
TRBV3-1	TRBD2	TRBJ2-3	once	15	TGTGCCAGCAGGAGGACTAGCGGGGCCGGGGATACGCAGTATTTT	CASRRTSGAGDTQYF
TRBV19	-	TRBJ1-5	-	15	TGTGCCAGTAGTATAGACCCTTCTAGCAATCAGCCCCAGCATTTT	CASSIDPSSNQPQHF
TRBV20-1	-	TRBJ2-4	once	11	TGCAGTGCTAGAATGAATACCTTTCAGTACTTC	CSARMNTFQYF
TRBV5-6	-	TRBJ2-2	few	13	TGTGCCAGCAGGAGGGAGAACACCGGGGAGCTGTTTTTT	CASRRENTGELFF
TRBV20-1	TRBD1	TRBJ1-6	-	14	TGCAGTGCTAAACCGGGACAGATGCCTTCACCCCTCCACTTT	CSAKPGQMPSPLHF
TRBV20-1	-	TRBJ2-7	-	13	TGCAGTGCTTGGTTCCGGGCCCTCTCCGAGCAGTACTTC	CSAWFRALSEQYF
TRBV9	-	TRBJ2-1	-	15	TGTGCCAGCACCCCGTTTGGGGTTAGCTACAATGAGCAGTTCTTC	CASTPFGVSYNEQFF
TRBV6-1	-	TRBJ1-1	-	13	TGTGCCAGCAGTGAATTAACGAACACTGAAGCTTTCTTT	CASSELTNTEAFF
TRBV3-1	TRBD1	TRBJ1-4	once	14	TGTGCCAGCACCCCGACAGGGAGGGGTGAAAAACTGTTTTTT	CASTPTGRGEKLFF
TRBV15	-	TRBJ1-5	-	12	TGTGCCACCAGCAGGGACTTTGAGCCCCAGCATTTT	CATSRDFEPQHF
TRBV3-1	-	TRBJ2-5	-	13	TGTGCCAGCAGCCGCTTGGATAGAGAGACCCAGTACTTC	CASSRLDRETQYF
TRBV7-2	-	TRBJ2-1	-	16	TGTGCCAGCAGCCCGGGGGGCGGGGTTTCGTACAATGAGCAGTTCTTC	CASSPGGGVSYNEQFF
TRBV29-1	TRBD1	TRBJ2-5	-	12	TGCAGCGTTGTTGGACAGGGTGAGACCCAGTACTTC	CSVVGQGETQYF
TRBV20-1	-	TRBJ1-5	-	13	TGCAGTGCTAGACGGGCTAGCAATCAGCCCCAGCATTTT	CSARRASNQPQHF
TRBV30	TRBD2	TRBJ2-1	once	15	TGTGCCTGGAGCCCAGCGGGGGGGTTAGGTAGTGAGCAGTTCTTC	CAWSPAGGLGSEQFF
TRBV20-1	TRBD1	TRBJ2-5	-	15	TGCAGTGCTAGGAATGCAGGGGGCTGGCAAGAGACCCAGTACTTC	CSARNAGGWQETQYF
TRBV5-1	TRBD1	TRBJ1-6	-	15	TGCGCCAGCAGCTTGGGACAGGGGTTGCATTCACCCCTCCACTTT	CASSLGQGLHSPLHF
TRBV15	-	TRBJ1-5	-	14	TGTGCCACCAGCAGAGATACGGACCATCAGCCCCAGCATTTT	CATSRDTDHQPQHF